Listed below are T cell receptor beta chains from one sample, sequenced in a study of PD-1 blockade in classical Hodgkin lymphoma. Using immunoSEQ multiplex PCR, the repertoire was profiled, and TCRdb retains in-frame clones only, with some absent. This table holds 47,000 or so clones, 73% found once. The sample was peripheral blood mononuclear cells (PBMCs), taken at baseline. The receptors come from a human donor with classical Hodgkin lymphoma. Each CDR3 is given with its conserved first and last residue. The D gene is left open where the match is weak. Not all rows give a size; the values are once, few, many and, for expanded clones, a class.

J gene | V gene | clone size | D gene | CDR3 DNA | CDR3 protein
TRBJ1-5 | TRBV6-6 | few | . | TGTGCCAGCAGTTACTCGAAGGGCCAGCCCCAGCATTTT | CASSYSKGQPQHF
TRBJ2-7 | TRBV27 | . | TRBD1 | TGTGCCAGCAGTCCCAAGACAGGGGGCAGCTACGAGCAGTACTTC | CASSPKTGGSYEQYF
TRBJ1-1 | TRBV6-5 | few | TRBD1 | TGTGCCAGCAGTTACTCTTCCGGGACAGGGAACACTGAAGCTTTCTTT | CASSYSSGTGNTEAFF
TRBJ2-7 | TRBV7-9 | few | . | TGTGCCAGCAGCCCGGGACAAGTCTCCTACGAGCAGTACTTC | CASSPGQVSYEQYF
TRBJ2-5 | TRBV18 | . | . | TGTGCCAGCTCACGGTCCGGGAGTCGGGAGACCCAGTACTTC | CASSRSGSRETQYF
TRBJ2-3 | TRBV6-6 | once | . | TGTGCCAGCAGTTTCGCGGCAGTCACAGATACGCAGTATTTT | CASSFAAVTDTQYF
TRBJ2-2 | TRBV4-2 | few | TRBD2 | TGTGCCAGCAGCCAAGTTGCCGGGAGGGGGGACACCGGGGAGCTGTTTTTT | CASSQVAGRGDTGELFF
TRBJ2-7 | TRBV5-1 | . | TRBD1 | TGCGCCAGCAGCTGGGACAGATTCTACGAGCAGTACTTC | CASSWDRFYEQYF
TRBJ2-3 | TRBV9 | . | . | TGTGCCAGCAGCGCGGACGGGAGCACAGATACGCAGTATTTT | CASSADGSTDTQYF
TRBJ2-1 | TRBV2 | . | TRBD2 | TGTGCCAGCAGTCCCCTGGGGACTAGCGGAGACAATGAGCAGTTCTTC | CASSPLGTSGDNEQFF
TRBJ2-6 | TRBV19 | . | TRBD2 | TGTGCCAGTAGTACTTCCAGCGGGAGGGGCTTTAACTCTGGGGCCAACGTCCTGACTTTC | CASSTSSGRGFNSGANVLTF
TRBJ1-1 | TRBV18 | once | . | TGTGCCAGCTCACTATCATCGGCAGAGACGAACACTGAAGCTTTCTTT | CASSLSSAETNTEAFF
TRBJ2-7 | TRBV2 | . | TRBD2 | TGTGCCAGCAGTGTGTTAGCGGGAGAGGGCGAGCAGTACTTC | CASSVLAGEGEQYF
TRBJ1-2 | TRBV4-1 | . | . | TGCGCCAGCAGCGATGGAGGGGGGTATGGCTACACCTTC | CASSDGGGYGYTF
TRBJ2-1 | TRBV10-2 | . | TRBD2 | TGCGCCAGCAGTCGTATCGGGACTAGCGGGGTGAATGAGCAGTTCTTC | CASSRIGTSGVNEQFF
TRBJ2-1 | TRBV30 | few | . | TGTGCCTGGGATCGGGGGGCAGGGAAGTTCTTC | CAWDRGAGKFF
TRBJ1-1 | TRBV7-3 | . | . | TGTGCCAGCAGCCGGGACGGGGATTGGAACACTGAAGCTTTCTTT | CASSRDGDWNTEAFF
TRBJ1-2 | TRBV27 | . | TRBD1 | TGTGCCAGCAGTCTTTCACGGACAGGGGGTAACTATGGCTACACCTTC | CASSLSRTGGNYGYTF
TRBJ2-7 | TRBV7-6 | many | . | TGTGCCAGCAGCTTAGGGGACAATCCTTACGAGCAGTACTTC | CASSLGDNPYEQYF
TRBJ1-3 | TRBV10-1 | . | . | TGCGCCAGCAGTGCTGGGAGCTCTGGAAACACCATATATTTT | CASSAGSSGNTIYF
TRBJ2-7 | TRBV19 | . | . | TGTGCCAGTAGTGGGTTGGGGGGTCAACAATACGAGCAGTACTTC | CASSGLGGQQYEQYF
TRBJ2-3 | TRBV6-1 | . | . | TGTGCCAGCAGTGAATGGGGGGATACGCAGTATTTT | CASSEWGDTQYF
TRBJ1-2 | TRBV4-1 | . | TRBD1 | TGCGCCAGCAGCCAGACAGGGGTCTGGGGCTACACCTTC | CASSQTGVWGYTF
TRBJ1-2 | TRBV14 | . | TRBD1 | TGTGCCAGCAGCCAAGATCTCGCGACAGGGGATGGCTACACCTTC | CASSQDLATGDGYTF
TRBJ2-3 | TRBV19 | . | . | TGTGCCAGTAGTATAACCGGGACTCAAGACGGGGGTACGCAGTATTTT | CASSITGTQDGGTQYF
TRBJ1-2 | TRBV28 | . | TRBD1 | TGTGCCACCCGGCCCCCGACAGGGATCTATGGCTACACCTTC | CATRPPTGIYGYTF
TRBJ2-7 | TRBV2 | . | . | TGTGCCAGCAACCCCCCCCACGAGCAGTACTTC | CASNPPHEQYF
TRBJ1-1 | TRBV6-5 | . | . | TGTGCCAGCAGTTATCCCGGGAACACTGAAGCTTTCTTT | CASSYPGNTEAFF
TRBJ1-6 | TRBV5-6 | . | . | TGTGCCAGCAGCTTAGGGGGCTCCTATAATTCACCCCTCCACTTT | CASSLGGSYNSPLHF
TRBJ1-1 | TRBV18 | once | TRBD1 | TGTGCCAGCTCGGGACAGGCGTTGAACACTGAAGCTTTCTTT | CASSGQALNTEAFF
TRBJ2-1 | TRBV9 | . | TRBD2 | TGTGCCAGCAGCGAAAGAGCGGGAGACTACTACAATGAGCAGTTCTTC | CASSERAGDYYNEQFF
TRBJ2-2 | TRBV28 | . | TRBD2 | TGTGCCAGCACCGTCCGCGGGGGAGGCACCGGGGAGCTGTTTTTT | CASTVRGGGTGELFF
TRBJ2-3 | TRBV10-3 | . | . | TGTGCCATCAGTGAGTCGTGGGCGGCTAGCACAGATACGCAGTATTTT | CAISESWAASTDTQYF
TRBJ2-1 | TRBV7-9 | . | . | TGTGCCAGCAGCTCCTTCGGGGAGGTCCACAATGAGCAGTTCTTC | CASSSFGEVHNEQFF
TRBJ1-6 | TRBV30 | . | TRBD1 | TGTGCCTGGAGTGTAGGGGGACAGTTTGTCCCCCTCCACTTT | CAWSVGGQFVPLHF
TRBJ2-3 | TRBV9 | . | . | TGTGCCAGCAGCGCCAGCGGGCTCGGGGCTACAGATACGCAGTATTTT | CASSASGLGATDTQYF
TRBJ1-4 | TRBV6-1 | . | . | TGTGCCAGCAGTGCTCCCGCCAGGGTCGGGGAAAAACTGTTTTTT | CASSAPARVGEKLFF
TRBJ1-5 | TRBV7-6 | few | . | TGTGCCAGCAGCTTATCAGACGGCCAGCCCCAGCATTTT | CASSLSDGQPQHF
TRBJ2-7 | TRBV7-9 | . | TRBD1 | TGTGCCAGCAGCTCGGACAGGGGGTCCTACGAGCAGTACTTC | CASSSDRGSYEQYF
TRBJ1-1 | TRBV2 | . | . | TGTGCCAGCAGTGGACCCAGGGTGAACACTGAAGCTTTCTTT | CASSGPRVNTEAFF
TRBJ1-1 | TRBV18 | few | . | TGTGCCAGCTCACCACAGGAGGGGTTTACTGAAGCTTTCTTT | CASSPQEGFTEAFF
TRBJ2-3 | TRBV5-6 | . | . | TGTGCCAGCAGCTTGCGCGGGATTACAGATACGCAGTATTTT | CASSLRGITDTQYF
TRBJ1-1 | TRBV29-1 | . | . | TGCAGCGCTAGGGACATTTTGAACACTGAAGCTTTCTTT | CSARDILNTEAFF
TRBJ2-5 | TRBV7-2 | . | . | TGTGCCAGCAGCTTAGGGGGGTTCGGAAAAGAGACCCAGTACTTC | CASSLGGFGKETQYF